These 27 T cell receptor beta chains originate from one sample sequenced in a study of shared clonotypes between healthy human individuals. The table came from immunoSEQ multiplex PCR; TCRdb's copy has only in-frame clones and leaves some out. The sample has fewer than 850,000 clones; 90% are singletons. Source material: memory CD8+ T cells from PBMCs. Subset of the sample: CD45RO+ cells pooled with CCR7-negative TemRA cells. The source of these receptors is a man in his late teens or twenties in good health. Some clones in this sample may be carry-over from other donors' samples.

The V gene is TRBV14, the J gene TRBJ1-5; D is possibly TRBD1 (6 bases). CDR1 is SGHDN, CDR2 FVKESK, per germline. Trimming removed 6 bases at V and 0 bases at J, with 21 bases between. The CDR3 spans 18 residues. CDR3 nucleotides: TGTGCCAGCAGTCCCGCCGGGACAATTCCCTTTAGCAATCAGCCCCAGCATTTT. Translating it yields CASSPAGTIPFSNQPQHF.

The table lists this clone with a few counts. The genes are TRBV4-3 and TRBJ1-1; possibly TRBD1 for D (5 bases). Trimming took 4 bases from V and 11 from J, leaving 20 bases between them. CDR3 length: 14 residues. CDR1 LGHNA and CDR2 YSLEER come from the germline V gene. The CDR3 sequence is CASSPTPKTGQAFF. In nucleotides, the CDR3 is TGCGCCAGCAGCCCAACCCCGAAGACGGGGCAGGCTTTCTTT.

This clone was seen a single time. The chain has TRBV28 and TRBJ2-7, with 7 bases lining up with TRBD1. This CDR3 contains 18 residues. Trimming at V came to 6 bases and at J to 2 bases, leaving 19 bases not matched to a gene. Germline CDR1 is MDHEN and CDR2 is SYDVKM. The CDR3 coding sequence is TGTGCCAGCAGCTCACCGGGACAGCCTAAAAACCAAGCCTACGAGCAGTACTTC. Its protein product is CASSSPGQPKNQAYEQYF.

V gene TRBV28 combines with J gene TRBJ2-7, with TRBD1 identical over 10 bases. V trimming: 1 base; J trimming: 7 bases; junction bases outside the gene matches: 7. The CDR3 contains 15 residues. Germline CDR1 is MDHEN and CDR2 is SYDVKM. CDR3 protein: CASSLFWTGGYEQYF. CDR3 DNA: TGTGCCAGCAGTTTATTTTGGACAGGGGGTTATGAGCAGTACTTC.

This clone has only a few counts. V gene TRBV7-9 combines with J gene TRBJ2-1; 9 bases are shared with TRBD2. Germline CDR1 SEHNR, CDR2 FQNEAQ (reference sequence). The CDR3 is 19 amino acids. V was pared by 4 bases and J by 4 bases, with 17 bases of the junction left unmatched. CDR3 region: CASSSRPHLSGSSYNEQFF. The DNA of the CDR3 is TGTGCCAGCAGCTCCCGCCCCCACCTTAGCGGGAGTTCTTACAATGAGCAGTTCTTC. Together with reference TRBV7-9 and TRBJ2-1, the CDR3 gives the full variable domain: DTGVSQNPRHKITKRGQNVTFRCDPISEHNRLYWYRQTLGQGPEFLTYFQNEAQLEKSRLLSDRFSAERPKGSFSTLEIQRTEQGDSAMYLCASSSRPHLSGSSYNEQFFGPGTRLTVL.

This chain uses TRBV5-6 with TRBJ1-1; 8 bases fit TRBD1. Per germline, CDR1 SGHDT and CDR2 YYEEEE. This CDR3 is built from 13 residues. V shed 4 bases, J shed 7 bases, and the junction held 6 bases outside the gene matches. The CDR3 DNA sequence: TGTGCCAGCAGCCCAGGACAGGGCCTTGAAGCTTTCTTT. This gives the protein CASSPGQGLEAFF. Variable domain in full (rest from reference TRBV5-6 and TRBJ1-1): DAGVTQSPTHLIKTRGQQVTLRCSPKSGHDTVSWYQQALGQGPQFIFQYYEEEERQRGNFPDRFSGHQFPNYSSELNVNALLLGDSALYLCASSPGQGLEAFFGQGTRLTVV.

This sequence joins TRBV6-5 and TRBJ1-4; 9 nucleotides match TRBD1. Germline V lookup: CDR1 MNHEY, CDR2 SVGAGI. The CDR3 sequence is 14 residues long. V was clipped by 4 bases and J by 7 bases; unmatched bases: 4. The CDR3 region is CASSSTGGGEKLFF. The CDR3 DNA sequence: TGTGCCAGCAGTTCTACAGGGGGCGGTGAAAAACTGTTTTTT.

The chain combines TRBV4-1 with TRBJ1-1, with TRBD1 as a possible D gene (6 bases). This CDR3 has 15 amino acids. The V end was cut by 0 bases, the J end by 1 base, with 9 bases between. The germline gives CDR1 MGHRA, CDR2 YSYEKL. CDR3 sequence: CASSQEGGRNTEAFF. CDR3 nucleotide sequence: TGCGCCAGCAGCCAAGAAGGGGGACGGAACACTGAAGCTTTCTTT.

This chain uses TRBV5-1 with TRBJ1-2; TRBD1 agrees at 8 bases. The CDR3 extends over 14 amino acids. Trimming removed 4 bases from V and 8 bases from J; junction bases left unmatched: 10. Germline V gene lookup returns CDR1 SGHRS and CDR2 YFSETQ. DNA for the CDR3: TGCGCCAGCAGCCCTGGTGCAGGGGGCGAGGGCTACACCTTC. Protein sequence: CASSPGAGGEGYTF.

The chain has TRBV6-5 and TRBJ1-5; D not resolved. CDR3 length equals 13 residues. Per germline, CDR1 MNHEY and CDR2 SVGAGI. Trimming took off 5 bases at V and 7 bases at J, with 12 bases between the two ends. The CDR3 DNA is TGTGCCAGCAGTCTCGGTCGACGGCAGCCCCAGCATTTT. Residues: CASSLGRRQPQHF.

This clone was seen a single time. The chain has TRBV7-6 and TRBJ2-2; TRBD1 agrees at 9 bases. The germline gives CDR1 SGHVS, CDR2 FNYEAQ. Trimming took 5 bases from V and 7 from J; bases not matched to a gene: 23. The CDR3 loop spans 20 amino acids. CDR3 coding DNA: TGTGCCAGCAGCCCTGCGGGGACAGGGAGTGCTATCCGCGCTCACGGGGAGCTGTTTTTT. Residues: CASSPAGTGSAIRAHGELFF.

The V gene is TRBV29-1, the J gene TRBJ2-2; tentative D call: TRBD2 (6 bases). The CDR3 spans 13 residues. CDR1 is SQVTM, CDR2 ANQGSEA, per germline. The V gene lost 5 bases and the J gene lost 2 bases, with 9 bases spanning the gap. The CDR3 nucleotides are TGCAGCGTTCACGGGGGAAACACCGGGGAGCTGTTTTTT. Translating gives CSVHGGNTGELFF.

The V gene is TRBV4-1, the J gene TRBJ2-7; D may correspond to TRBD1 or TRBD2 (6 bases each). V lost 3 bases, J lost 3 bases, and 15 bases lay in between. Germline-derived CDR1 and CDR2 are MGHRA and YSYEKL. The CDR3 is made up of 15 amino acids. DNA of the CDR3: TGCGCCAGCAGCCAGGGGGCGGGGACTTACTACGAGCAGTACTTC. Translation: CASSQGAGTYYEQYF.

This clone was seen more than once but under ten times. For the CDR3, the DNA is TGCAGCGCCTTAGCGGGCCAAATCCGATATGAGCAGTTCTTC. It is translated as CSALAGQIRYEQFF. V gene TRBV29-1 combines with J gene TRBJ2-1; 7 bases match TRBD2. Looked up from germline, CDR1 is SQVTM and CDR2 is ANQGSEA. Germline trimming cut 7 bases from V and 8 bases from J; bases unmatched to any gene: 14. The CDR3 length is 14 residues.

CDR3 loop: CASSPVGNEKLFF. CDR3 DNA: TGTGCCAGCAGTCCCGTGGGTAATGAAAAACTGTTTTTT. The chain carries TRBV6-5 and TRBJ1-4; D uncertain. Trimming shortened V by 5 bases and J by 4 bases, and 8 bases separated the two germline ends. Germline V gene sequence: CDR1 MNHEY, CDR2 SVGAGI. The CDR3 runs 13 residues.

This sequence joins TRBV4-3 and TRBJ1-4; D is uncertain. Germline CDR1 and CDR2: LGHNA and YSLEER. V was pared by 0 bases and J by 3 bases, with 14 bases between. This CDR3 spans 17 amino acids. This CDR3 is CASSQEPLDGANEKLFF. CDR3 in DNA: TGCGCCAGCAGCCAAGAGCCTTTGGACGGAGCTAATGAAAAACTGTTTTTT.

The chain combines TRBV5-5 with TRBJ2-7, with D perhaps TRBD1 or TRBD2 (5 bases each). This CDR3 region has 15 residues. The germline V gene encodes CDR1 SGHKS and CDR2 YYEKEE (reference sequence). Trimming stripped 0 bases from V and 3 bases from J, with 13 bases between. CDR3 residues: CASSLEGDGIYEQYF. The CDR3 region has the DNA TGTGCCAGCAGCTTGGAAGGGGACGGGATCTACGAGCAGTACTTC.

The gene calls are TRBV5-1 and TRBJ2-3; 7 bases are shared with TRBD1. CDR1 SGHRS and CDR2 YFSETQ come from the germline V gene. The CDR3 is made up of 20 amino acids. V lost 4 bases to trimming and J lost 2 bases; unmatched junction nucleotides: 22. The DNA for the CDR3 is TGCGCCAGCAGCGCCTCCTTACTGGGGGTCGGGACAGAACTCACAGATACGCAGTATTTT. The encoded protein is CASSASLLGVGTELTDTQYF.

The rearrangement joins TRBV7-9 to TRBJ2-7, with a weak D call TRBD1 (6 bases). This CDR3 comprises 15 residues. The V end lost 5 bases, the J end lost 3 bases, and 17 bases lay between the germline ends. Germline assignment: CDR1 SEHNR and CDR2 FQNEAQ (reference sequence). CDR3 nucleotide sequence: TGTGCCAGCAGCCCGGGACACGCGGCTAGCTACGAGCAGTACTTC. Its translation: CASSPGHAASYEQYF.

The V call is TRBV6-4, the J call TRBJ2-3, with D uncertain. V lost 0 bases, J lost 0 bases, and 4 bases lay in between. The CDR3 consists of 14 residues. Germline V CDR1 and CDR2: MRHNA, SNTAGT. CDR3 DNA: TGTGCCAGCAGTGACTCGCACAGCACAGATACGCAGTATTTT. This sequence encodes CASSDSHSTDTQYF.

The V call is TRBV7-2, the J call TRBJ2-7, with D perhaps TRBD2 (6 bases). V was trimmed by 1 base and J by 6 bases, leaving 10 bases between them. Germline-derived CDR1 and CDR2 are SGHTA and FQGNSA. This CDR3 spans 13 amino acids. CDR3 sequence: CASSLGLASEQYF. The CDR3 nucleotides are TGTGCCAGCAGCTTAGGCCTAGCGAGCGAGCAGTACTTC.

This CDR3 is CASRGLAGGLNTQYF. As DNA, the CDR3 is TGTGCCAGCAGGGGACTAGCGGGAGGCCTTAATACGCAGTATTTT. This sequence joins TRBV27 and TRBJ2-3, with 15 bases that match TRBD2. CDR3 length: 15 residues. The germline gives CDR1 MNHEY, CDR2 SMNVEV (reference sequence). V dropped 6 bases and J dropped 7; count of bases not matched to a gene: 5.

The rearrangement links TRBV7-8 to TRBJ2-4, with D perhaps TRBD1 (6 bases). The CDR3 runs 15 residues. Trimming cost V 5 bases and J 4 bases, with 15 bases left between them. Looked up from germline, CDR1 is SGHVS and CDR2 is FQNEAQ. The CDR3 DNA reads TGTGCCAGCAGCCCGCAAGACAGGCTAAAAAACATTCAGTACTTC. This gives the protein CASSPQDRLKNIQYF.

The J gene is TRBJ2-2, the V gene TRBV7-9; weak D call: TRBD1 (6 bases). The CDR3 is 12 residues long. Germline V gene sequence: CDR1 SEHNR, CDR2 FQNEAQ (reference sequence). Between the trimmed V and J ends, which lost 7 bases and 5 bases, there was a span of 8 bases. The CDR3 DNA reads TGTGCCAGCATAGGGGGTACCGGGGAGCTGTTTTTT. The encoded protein is CASIGGTGELFF.

CDR3 sequence reads: CASSFLRDRETQYF. The CDR3 coding sequence is TGTGCCAGCAGTTTTCTTCGGGACAGAGAGACCCAGTACTTC. This chain uses TRBV6-5 with TRBJ2-5, with 7 nucleotides matching TRBD1. The ends lost 4 bases at V and 4 bases at J; junction bases unmatched: 6. The CDR3 totals 14 residues. Germline-derived CDR1 and CDR2 are MNHEY and SVGAGI.

This chain connects TRBV4-1 to TRBJ2-7; D is unclear. Looked up from germline, CDR1 is MGHRA and CDR2 is YSYEKL. This CDR3 has 14 residues. V lost 1 base to trimming and J lost 0 bases, with 7 bases between them. This chain's CDR3 is CASSQVTLSYEQYF. For the CDR3, the DNA is TGCGCCAGCAGCCAAGTAACCCTCTCCTACGAGCAGTACTTC.

This clone was found once. The chain is built from TRBV29-1 and TRBJ2-1; 7 positions match TRBD1. This CDR3 region has 12 residues. V shed 6 bases and J 10 bases; nucleotides not matched to a gene: 9. Germline loops: CDR1 SQVTM, CDR2 ANQGSEA. CDR3 amino acids: CSVLDRRDEQFF. The CDR3 DNA reads TGCAGCGTCCTGGACAGGCGCGACGAGCAGTTCTTC.